These 32 T cell receptor beta chains were all obtained from the same sample, sequenced in a study of shared clonotypes between healthy human individuals. The method was immunoSEQ multiplex PCR; TCRdb's version includes in-frame clones alone and lacks a portion of them. Here the sample spans 2 million to 2.5 million clones, about 95% being singletons. Naive CD8 cells lacked CD45RO and underwent positive selection for CCR7, leaving out terminally differentiated effector memory CD45RA+ cells. Sequenced material: naive CD8+ T cells sorted from blood. These receptors originate from a man aged 18 to 30 in good health.

The rearrangement joins TRBV4-1 to TRBJ1-2, with a weak D call TRBD1 (5 bases). Germline V gene lookup returns CDR1 MGHRA and CDR2 YSYEKL. With 1 base removed from V and 4 bases from J, the gap between germline ends came to 10 bases. This CDR3 spans 14 amino acids. The CDR3 nucleotides are TGCGCCAGCAGCCAAGTGTACGGGACCTATGGCTACACCTTC. It is translated as CASSQVYGTYGYTF.

As concerns this clone: A much bigger clone sits one base away, suggesting this may be a read error. This CDR3 is also generated by other DNA sequences in the sample. The rearrangement links TRBV13 to TRBJ2-3; D unresolved. Germline CDR1 reads PRHDT; CDR2 reads FYEKMQ (reference sequence). The ends were cut back, 0 bases at V and 3 bases at J, with 1 base in the middle. This CDR3 has 12 residues. CDR3 sequence: CASSLGTDTQYF. The CDR3 coding sequence is TGTGCCAGCAGCTTAGGGACAGATACGCAGTATTTT.

The gene calls are TRBV6-6 and TRBJ1-2, with D maybe TRBD1 (6 bases). The CDR3 is made up of 12 amino acids. The ends were cut back, 6 bases at V and 7 bases at J, with 12 bases in the middle. CDR1 is MNHNY, CDR2 SVGAGI, per germline (reference sequence). DNA for the CDR3: TGTGCCAGCAGCCGGGACAACCCTGGCTACACCTTC. Protein sequence: CASSRDNPGYTF.

The J gene is TRBJ2-7, the V gene TRBV14; D perhaps matches TRBD1 (6 bases). V dropped 2 bases and J dropped 6 bases, with 11 bases sitting between them. Germline CDR1 is SGHDN and CDR2 is FVKESK. CDR3 length equals 13 residues. CDR3 bases: TGTGCCAGCAGCCAACTTACAGGGAGCGAGCAGTACTTC. Translation: CASSQLTGSEQYF.

The gene calls are TRBV4-1 and TRBJ2-7; weak D call: TRBD2 (5 bases). Germline-derived CDR1 and CDR2 are MGHRA and YSYEKL. V lost 0 bases and J 3 bases, leaving 15 bases between the germline ends. This CDR3 has 16 residues. This CDR3 reads CASSQDVGGLIYEQYF. CDR3 sequence (DNA): TGCGCCAGCAGCCAAGATGTAGGAGGCTTAATCTACGAGCAGTACTTC.

This clone appeared once. The chain combines TRBV6-1 with TRBJ1-2, with D perhaps matching TRBD1 (6 bases). Germline values: CDR1 MNHNS, CDR2 SASEGT. This CDR3 region has 13 residues. Trimming removed 7 bases at V and 4 bases at J, with 13 bases between. This CDR3 is CASNPRGAYGYTF. The CDR3 DNA sequence: TGTGCCAGCAATCCTAGGGGGGCCTATGGCTACACCTTC.

The V gene is TRBV4-1, the J gene TRBJ2-7, with D possibly matching TRBD1 (5 bases). Trimming pared 1 base from V and 3 bases from J, leaving 19 bases between. The CDR3 has 17 amino acids. Germline V gives CDR1 MGHRA, CDR2 YSYEKL. The DNA for the CDR3 is TGCGCCAGCAGCCAAGGGGGCGCGGTCACATCTCGCTACGAGCAGTACTTC. Its translation: CASSQGGAVTSRYEQYF.

The chain carries TRBV7-9 and TRBJ1-2, with D unresolved. The CDR3 is 14 residues long. CDR1 is SEHNR and CDR2 is FQNEAQ in the germline V gene (reference sequence). V lost 5 bases to trimming and J lost 8 bases, with 18 bases between them. The CDR3 nucleotides read TGTGCCAGCAGCGCAACCGGGCTCTACTGGGGCTACACCTTC. It translates to CASSATGLYWGYTF.

This chain uses TRBV15 with TRBJ1-2; the match to TRBD1 covers 8 bases. V gave up 0 bases and J gave up 4 bases; unmatched junction bases: 4. The CDR3 length is 15 residues. Germline CDR1 LNHNV, CDR2 YYDKDF (reference sequence). The CDR3 DNA reads TGTGCCACCAGCAGAGATCTGGGGACAGGCTATGGCTACACCTTC. Translating it yields CATSRDLGTGYGYTF.

Of note for this clone: Other DNA sequences from this sample encode an identical CDR3 as well. The J gene is TRBJ2-2, the V gene TRBV9, with no clear D. The CDR3 covers 13 residues. The V end lost 0 bases, the J end lost 5 bases, and 5 bases lay between the germline ends. CDR1 and CDR2 from the germline V gene are SGDLS and YYNGEE. The CDR3 DNA sequence: TGTGCCAGCAGCGTAGAAATAACCGGGGAGCTGTTTTTT. This sequence encodes CASSVEITGELFF.

The V call is TRBV5-6, the J call TRBJ1-1; no reliable D call. V was shortened by 2 bases and J by 5 bases, with 10 bases between the two germline ends. The germline V gene has CDR1 SGHDT and CDR2 YYEEEE. This CDR3 is built from 13 residues. CDR3 in DNA: TGTGCCAGCAGCTTCTGGGATGGGACTGAAGCTTTCTTT. This sequence encodes CASSFWDGTEAFF.

As concerns this clone: Other nucleotide sequences from this sample produce the same CDR3. This sequence joins TRBV7-2 and TRBJ2-7, with TRBD1 identical over 9 bases. J gave up 4 bases and V 4 bases, and 2 bases lay outside the gene matches. This CDR3 has 13 amino acids. CDR1 is SGHTA and CDR2 is FQGNSA in the germline V gene. The CDR3 here is CASSSGTGYEQYF. CDR3 nucleotide sequence: TGTGCCAGCAGCTCCGGGACAGGGTACGAGCAGTACTTC.

This clone is a singleton in its sample. This chain connects TRBV29-1 to TRBJ2-3; 12 bases line up with TRBD2. V trimming: 3 bases; J trimming: 2 bases; junction bases outside the gene matches: 9. Germline assignment: CDR1 SQVTM and CDR2 ANQGSEA. The CDR3 has 17 residues. CDR3 coding DNA: TGCAGCGTTGATGGGCTAGCGGGGGGGCAGAACACAGATACGCAGTATTTT. Translating gives CSVDGLAGGQNTDTQYF.

This clone was counted a single time. Other DNA sequences in this sample translate to the same CDR3. The chain carries TRBV5-4 and TRBJ2-7; 8 bases fit TRBD1. This CDR3 comprises 14 residues. Germline V gene data show CDR1 as SGHNT and CDR2 as YYREEE (reference sequence). J lost 6 bases, V lost 0 bases, and 5 bases had no gene match. Here the CDR3 reads CASSLGQGAVEQYF. The CDR3 nucleotides are TGTGCCAGCAGCTTGGGGCAGGGGGCGGTCGAGCAGTACTTC.

The genes are TRBV7-8 and TRBJ2-3; 7 nucleotides match TRBD2. V lost 5 bases to trimming and J lost 4 bases; unmatched junction nucleotides: 15. Germline loops: CDR1 SGHVS, CDR2 FQNEAQ. CDR3 length: 17 amino acids. CDR3 sequence: CASSRLAAGVDADTQYF. The CDR3 nucleotides are TGTGCCAGCAGCCGCTTGGCTGCGGGAGTCGATGCAGATACGCAGTATTTT.

V usage is TRBV5-1 and J usage is TRBJ1-2; the D gene is possibly TRBD1 (5 bases). Germline CDR1 reads SGHRS; CDR2 reads YFSETQ. The V gene lost 2 bases and the J gene lost 6 bases, with 11 bases spanning the gap. The CDR3 extends over 13 amino acids. CDR3 bases: TGCGCCAGCAGCTTCGCAGGGTGGGATGGCTACACCTTC. Its protein product is CASSFAGWDGYTF. Variable domain in full (rest from reference TRBV5-1 and TRBJ1-2): KAGVTQTPRYLIKTRGQQVTLSCSPISGHRSVSWYQQTPGQGLQFLFEYFSETQRNKGNFPGRFSGRQFSNSRSEMNVSTLELGDSALYLCASSFAGWDGYTFGSGTRLTVV.

This rearrangement joins TRBV13 to TRBJ2-2, with 13 bases that match TRBD2. Germline CDR1 reads PRHDT; CDR2 reads FYEKMQ (reference sequence). The V and J ends lost 5 bases and 8 bases, in that order; junction bases with no gene match: 11. The CDR3 loop spans 17 amino acids. CDR3 bases: TGTGCCAGCAGCGAAATCCCCGGGACTAGCGGGAAGGGGGAGCTGTTTTTT. This encodes CASSEIPGTSGKGELFF.

The gene calls are TRBV7-9 and TRBJ2-7; D is unresolved. Trimming removed 5 bases at V and 2 bases at J, with 19 bases between. The V gene's germline CDR1 is SEHNR and CDR2 FQNEAQ (reference sequence). The CDR3 extends over 16 amino acids. The CDR3, as DNA: TGTGCCAGCAGCCATCCTTTGAGAGGTTCTACCTACGAGCAGTACTTC. It is translated as CASSHPLRGSTYEQYF.

The genes are TRBV28 and TRBJ2-7; 11 positions agree with TRBD2. The CDR3 is made up of 17 amino acids. The J segment lost 5 bases and the V segment lost 7 bases, leaving 16 bases of the junction unmatched. From germline, CDR1 is MDHEN and CDR2 SYDVKM. DNA of the CDR3: TGTGCCAGCACCCCCCTAGCGGGGGGCTGGGGGAGGGACGAGCAGTACTTC. It codes for CASTPLAGGWGRDEQYF.

The count of this clone is one. The chain carries TRBV6-5 and TRBJ2-1, with D maybe TRBD2 (5 bases). This CDR3 is built from 14 residues. Trimming shortened V by 0 bases and J by 15 bases, and 18 bases separated the two germline ends. Looked up from germline, CDR1 is MNHEY and CDR2 is SVGAGI. The CDR3 is CASSYSPTMDRTFF. The DNA of the CDR3 is TGTGCCAGCAGTTACTCTCCGACTATGGACCGCACGTTCTTC.

CDR3 protein: CASSPGQGSAGELFF. CDR3 nucleotides: TGCGCCAGCAGCCCCGGACAGGGGAGCGCCGGGGAGCTGTTTTTT. The gene calls are TRBV4-3 and TRBJ2-2; 9 nucleotides agree with TRBD1. Germline V lookup: CDR1 LGHNA, CDR2 YSLEER. This CDR3 comprises 15 residues. With V trimmed by 4 bases and J by 6 bases, 6 bases remained unmatched.

The chain couples TRBV6-5 to TRBJ2-1, with a possible D match to TRBD1 (6 bases). Germline CDR1 and CDR2: MNHEY and SVGAGI. The V gene lost 2 bases and the J gene lost 7 bases, with 9 bases spanning the gap. The CDR3 totals 13 residues. Here the CDR3 reads CASSYAGANEQFF. The DNA for the CDR3 is TGTGCCAGCAGTTACGCAGGGGCGAATGAGCAGTTCTTC.

The gene calls are TRBV5-1 and TRBJ2-7; D is possibly TRBD2 (5 bases). Looked up from germline, CDR1 is SGHRS and CDR2 is YFSETQ. The CDR3 has 13 residues. V gave up 4 bases and J gave up 3 bases, with 11 bases separating them. Written as DNA, the CDR3 is TGCGCCAGCAGCGGAGGACTGTTCTACGAGCAGTACTTC. Amino acids: CASSGGLFYEQYF.

This clone has a single count. V gene TRBV6-5 combines with J gene TRBJ2-7; 9 nucleotides agree with TRBD2. The CDR3 contains 15 residues. The germline V gene encodes CDR1 MNHEY and CDR2 SVGAGI. Trimming at V came to 8 bases and at J to 5 bases, leaving 13 bases not matched to a gene. CDR3 residues: CASAISIGTSNEQYF. The CDR3 DNA follows: TGTGCCAGCGCAATTTCGATCGGGACTAGCAACGAGCAGTACTTC.

This chain uses TRBV5-6 with TRBJ2-7, with TRBD1 matching over 10 bases. The V gene's germline CDR1 is SGHDT and CDR2 YYEEEE. The V segment lost 0 bases and the J segment 2 bases; nucleotides outside the gene matches: 5. This CDR3 comprises 16 residues. Here the CDR3 DNA reads TGTGCCAGCAGCTTGGTTGCTGGACAGGGGGCCTACGAGCAGTACTTC. Its translation is CASSLVAGQGAYEQYF.

On this clone itself: At the DNA level, this CDR3 is encoded by other sequences in the same sample as well. V usage is TRBV5-4 and J usage is TRBJ2-1, with D unresolved. This CDR3 is 11 amino acids long. The V gene lost 4 bases and the J gene lost 7 bases, with 6 bases spanning the gap. Germline-derived CDR1 and CDR2 are SGHNT and YYREEE (reference sequence). CDR3 sequence (DNA): TGTGCCAGCAGCCTAGAGAATGAGCAGTTCTTC. It yields the protein CASSLENEQFF.

The chain joins TRBV19 to TRBJ2-7; 7 bases line up with TRBD2. J was trimmed by 0 bases and V by 5 bases; bases with no gene match: 10. Per the germline V gene, CDR1 is LNHDA and CDR2 is SQIVND (reference sequence). The CDR3 runs to 16 residues. The DNA of the CDR3 is TGTGCCAGTAGTCTCTCTAGCGGAGCCCTCTCCTACGAGCAGTACTTC. Translating gives CASSLSSGALSYEQYF.

A remark on this clone: A much larger clone differs from this one at a single base, so this may be a read error. The chain carries TRBV7-3 and TRBJ2-7, with TRBD1 matching 7 bases. J was trimmed by 1 base and V by 3 bases; bases with no gene match: 0. The length of the CDR3 is 13 residues. CDR1 is SGHTA and CDR2 is FQGTGA in the germline V gene. In DNA form, the CDR3 reads TGTGCCAGCAGCTTGGACAGGTCCTACGAGCAGTACTTC. Its translation is CASSLDRSYEQYF.

The CDR3 region is CASSPRGLEGTYEQYF. The CDR3 coding sequence is TGTGCCAGCAGTCCTAGGGGACTCGAGGGTACCTACGAGCAGTACTTC. This sequence joins TRBV27 and TRBJ2-7; D is perhaps TRBD2 (6 bases). The germline V and J ends were trimmed by 5 bases and 2 bases, with 19 bases remaining between them. Germline V gives CDR1 MNHEY, CDR2 SMNVEV (reference sequence). The CDR3 runs 16 residues.

J is TRBJ1-3 and V is TRBV6-5; D call uncertain. This CDR3 is built from 14 residues. Between the trimmed V and J ends, which lost 5 bases and 1 base, there was a span of 9 bases. Germline CDR1 and CDR2: MNHEY and SVGAGI. The CDR3 here is CASSPGRSGNTIYF. CDR3 nucleotides: TGTGCCAGCAGTCCTGGACGGTCTGGAAACACCATATATTTT.

The chain uses TRBV11-2 and TRBJ1-2, with 8 nucleotides matching TRBD1. The CDR3 is 14 residues long. The V gene end was trimmed by 4 bases and the J gene end by 8 bases; junction bases not matched to a gene: 9. Germline CDR1 and CDR2: SGHAT and FQNNGV. For the CDR3, the DNA is TGTGCCAGCAGCTATCCTCAGGGGGCGCAGGGCTACACCTTC. Its protein is CASSYPQGAQGYTF.

This chain connects TRBV15 to TRBJ1-5; D ambiguous. Germline CDR1 reads LNHNV; CDR2 reads YYDKDF (reference sequence). CDR3 length: 13 residues. The V and J ends lost 5 bases and 0 bases respectively, with 5 bases between them. The CDR3 sequence: CATSGYSNQPQHF. CDR3 sequence (DNA): TGTGCCACCAGCGGGTATAGCAATCAGCCCCAGCATTTT.